This T cell receptor (beta chain) was sequenced for a study of T-cell memory formation after mild COVID-19. TCR alpha and TCR beta cDNA libraries carrying sample barcodes and UMIs came from 5'RACE with constant-segment primers. TCRdb itself ran the 5' RACE reads through MiXCR, one entry per CDR3 protein. The data hold over 500,000 distinct CDR3 sequences, with approximately 15% observed a single time. Trimming removed 2 bases from V and 3 bases from J; junction bases left unmatched: 3. The CDR3 is made up of 15 amino acids. The chain has TRBV12-3 or TRBV12-4 and TRBJ1-1; 10 bases are shared with TRBD1. This clonotype originated in an adult woman who had mild COVID-19 (a few samples of this study predate the infection). Cell type and time point are not known. Sequencing input: PBMCs or a T cell subset sorted from them (not recorded which). CDR3 sequence reads: CASSLRQGAYTEAFF. CDR3 coding DNA: TGTGCCAGCAGTTTACGACAGGGGGCATACACTGAAGCTTTCTTT.